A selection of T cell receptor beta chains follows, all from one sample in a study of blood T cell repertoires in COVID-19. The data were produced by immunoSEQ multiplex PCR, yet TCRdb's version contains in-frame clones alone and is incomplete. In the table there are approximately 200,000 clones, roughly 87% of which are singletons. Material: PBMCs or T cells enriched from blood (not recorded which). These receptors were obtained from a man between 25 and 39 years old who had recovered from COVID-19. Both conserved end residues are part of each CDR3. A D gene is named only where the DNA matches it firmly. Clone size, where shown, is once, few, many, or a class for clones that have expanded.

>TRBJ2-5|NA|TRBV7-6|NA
CASSLGTDSQETQYF
TGTGCCAGCAGCTTAGGGACTGACTCCCAAGAGACCCAGTACTTC
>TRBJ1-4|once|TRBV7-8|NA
CASSPGRGEKLFF
TGTGCCAGCAGCCCCGGGAGAGGGGAAAAACTGTTTTTT
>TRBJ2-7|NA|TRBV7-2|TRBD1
CASSSTGAGPSYEQYF
TGTGCCAGCAGCTCGACAGGGGCTGGTCCCTCGTACGAGCAGTACTTC
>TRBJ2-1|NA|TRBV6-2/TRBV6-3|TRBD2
CASSYPGLASYNEQFF
TGTGCCAGCAGTTACCCCGGACTAGCCTCCTACAATGAGCAGTTCTTC
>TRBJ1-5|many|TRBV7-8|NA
CASSLGAGQPQHF
TGTGCCAGCAGCTTAGGGGCAGGTCAGCCCCAGCATTTT
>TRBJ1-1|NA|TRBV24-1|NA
CAIKGYTEAFF
TGTGCCATTAAGGGGTACACTGAAGCTTTCTTT
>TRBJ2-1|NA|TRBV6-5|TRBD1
CASSYRDRAGQFF
TGTGCCAGCAGTTACAGGGACAGGGCGGGGCAGTTCTTC
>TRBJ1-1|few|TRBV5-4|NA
CASSLGGSNTEAFF
TGTGCCAGCAGCTTGGGCGGATCGAACACTGAAGCTTTCTTT
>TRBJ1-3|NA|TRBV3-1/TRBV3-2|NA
CASTKTGQPSRNTIYF
TGTGCCAGTACGAAAACAGGGCAGCCCTCGAGAAACACCATATATTTT
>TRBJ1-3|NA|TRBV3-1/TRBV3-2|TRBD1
CASSQGQSSGNTIYF
TGTGCCAGCAGCCAGGGACAGAGCTCTGGAAACACCATATATTTT
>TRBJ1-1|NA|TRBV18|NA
CASSPPTDRNTEAFF
TGTGCCAGCTCACCGCCTACGGACAGGAACACTGAAGCTTTCTTT
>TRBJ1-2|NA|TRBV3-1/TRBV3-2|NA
CASTPGLTNYGYTF
TGTGCCAGCACCCCAGGCTTAACTAACTATGGCTACACCTTC
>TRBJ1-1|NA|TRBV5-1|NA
CASSLTGNTEAFF
TGCGCCAGCAGCTTGACAGGGAACACTGAAGCTTTCTTT
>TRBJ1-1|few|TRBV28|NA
CASSFAGQTEAFF
TGTGCCAGCAGTTTTGCAGGTCAGACTGAAGCTTTCTTT
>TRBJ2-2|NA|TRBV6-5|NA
CASSRLVSTGELFF
TGTGCCAGCAGCCGACTAGTGAGCACCGGGGAGCTGTTTTTT
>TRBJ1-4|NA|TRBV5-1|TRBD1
CASSWGTGPVSTTNEKLFF
TGCGCCAGCAGCTGGGGGACAGGGCCTGTTAGTACAACTAATGAAAAACTGTTTTTT
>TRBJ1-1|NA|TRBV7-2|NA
CASSLHLNTEAFF
TGTGCCAGCAGCTTACACTTGAACACTGAAGCTTTCTTT
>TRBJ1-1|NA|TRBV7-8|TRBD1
CASSWGQGNTEAFF
TGTGCCAGCAGCTGGGGACAGGGGAACACTGAAGCTTTCTTT
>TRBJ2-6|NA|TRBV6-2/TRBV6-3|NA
CASSYGASGANVLTF
TGTGCCAGCAGTTACGGGGCCTCGGGGGCCAACGTCCTGACTTTC
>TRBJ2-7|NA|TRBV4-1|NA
CASSQVAGSSYEQYF
TGCGCCAGCAGCCAAGTCGCGGGATCCTCCTACGAGCAGTACTTC
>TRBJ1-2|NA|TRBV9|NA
CASSANLNYGYTF
TGTGCCAGCAGCGCGAATCTAAACTATGGCTACACCTTC
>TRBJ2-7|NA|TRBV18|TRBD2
CASSPGTSGRGWYEQYF
TGTGCCAGCTCACCTGGGACTAGCGGGAGAGGTTGGTACGAGCAGTACTTC
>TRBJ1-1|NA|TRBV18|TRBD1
CASSPTQGAAEAFF
TGTGCCAGCTCACCAACACAGGGGGCTGCTGAAGCTTTCTTT
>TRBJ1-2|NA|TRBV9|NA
CASSVQGTKSYGYTF
TGTGCCAGCAGCGTACAGGGGACAAAGTCTTATGGCTACACCTTC
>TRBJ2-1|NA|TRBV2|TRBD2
CASRYRSGGSSYNEQFF
TGTGCCAGCAGATATCGAAGCGGGGGGAGCTCCTACAATGAGCAGTTCTTC
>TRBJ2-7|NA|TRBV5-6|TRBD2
CASSRLAGHLYEQYF
TGTGCCAGCAGCAGGCTAGCGGGACATCTATACGAGCAGTACTTC
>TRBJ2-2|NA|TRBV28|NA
CASSFVVGAGTGELFF
TGTGCCAGCAGTTTTGTGGTGGGGGCCGGAACCGGGGAGCTGTTTTTT
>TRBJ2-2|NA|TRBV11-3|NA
CASSFGGERKRELFF
TGTGCCAGCAGCTTCGGAGGCGAGCGGAAACGGGAGCTGTTTTTT
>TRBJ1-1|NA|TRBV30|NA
CAWSQVYTEAFF
TGTGCCTGGAGTCAGGTATACACTGAAGCTTTCTTT
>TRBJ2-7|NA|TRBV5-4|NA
CASSAGGFSYEQYF
TGTGCCAGCAGCGCCGGTGGTTTTTCCTACGAGCAGTACTTC
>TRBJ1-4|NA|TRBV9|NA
CASSVEQDEKLFF
TGTGCCAGCAGCGTAGAGCAGGATGAAAAACTGTTTTTT
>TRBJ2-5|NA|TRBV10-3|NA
CAIREGPGETQYF
TGTGCCATCAGGGAGGGGCCTGGAGAGACCCAGTACTTC
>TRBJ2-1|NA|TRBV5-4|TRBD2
CASSSLAGSDNEQFF
TGTGCCAGCAGCTCCCTAGCGGGGTCCGACAATGAGCAGTTCTTC
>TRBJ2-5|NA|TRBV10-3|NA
CAISDRYQETQYF
TGTGCCATCAGCGACAGGTACCAAGAGACCCAGTACTTC
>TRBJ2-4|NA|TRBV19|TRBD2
CASEGLAGDLAKNIQYF
TGTGCCAGTGAGGGACTAGCGGGCGACCTAGCCAAAAACATTCAGTACTTC
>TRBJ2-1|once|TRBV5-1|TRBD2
CASSSTSGGLYNEQFF
TGCGCCAGCAGCTCTACTAGCGGGGGGCTCTACAATGAGCAGTTCTTC
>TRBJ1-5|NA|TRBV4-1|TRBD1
CASSQEDRGGQPQHF
TGCGCCAGCAGCCAAGAAGACAGGGGAGGTCAGCCCCAGCATTTT
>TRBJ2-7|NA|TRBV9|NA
CASSVGGQGIYEQYF
TGTGCCAGCAGCGTAGGTGGGCAGGGAATCTACGAGCAGTACTTC
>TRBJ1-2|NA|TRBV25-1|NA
CASNLGQGYGYTF
TGTGCCAGCAATCTGGGACAAGGATATGGCTACACCTTC
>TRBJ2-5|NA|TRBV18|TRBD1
CASSPFGQGQETQYF
TGTGCCAGCTCCCCATTCGGACAGGGACAAGAGACCCAGTACTTC
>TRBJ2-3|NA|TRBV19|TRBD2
CASRDRGGLAGTDTQYF
TGTGCCAGCCGGGACAGGGGTGGACTAGCGGGGACAGATACGCAGTATTTT
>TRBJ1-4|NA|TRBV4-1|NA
CASSQVSATNEKLFF
TGCGCCAGCAGCCAAGTCAGTGCAACTAATGAAAAACTGTTTTTT
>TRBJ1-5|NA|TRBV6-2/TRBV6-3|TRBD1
CASSGTGGNQPQHF
TGTGCCAGCAGCGGGACAGGGGGGAATCAGCCCCAGCATTTT
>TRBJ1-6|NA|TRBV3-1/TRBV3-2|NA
CASSQTTAYNSPLHF
TGTGCCAGCAGCCAAACGACAGCTTATAATTCACCCCTCCACTTT
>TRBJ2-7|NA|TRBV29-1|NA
CSVARQVGEQYF
TGCAGCGTTGCCCGACAGGTGGGGGAGCAGTACTTC
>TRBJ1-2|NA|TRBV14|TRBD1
CASSLRTGKNYGYTF
TGTGCCAGCAGCCTACGGACAGGGAAAAACTATGGCTACACCTTC
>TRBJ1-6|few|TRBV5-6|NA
CASSLGLDRSSYNSPLHF
TGTGCCAGCAGCTTAGGTCTAGACCGGAGCTCCTATAATTCACCCCTCCACTTT